The rows below give T cell receptor beta chains drawn from one sample of a study of blood T cell repertoires in COVID-19. TCRdb's copy holds only in-frame clones and misses some; the assay was immunoSEQ multiplex PCR. The table lists approximately 500,000 clones, 70% to 90% of them singletons. The sample taken for sequencing was peripheral blood. These receptors were taken from a woman aged 45-65 years with COVID-19, enrolled during active disease. Both conserved end residues are part of each CDR3. Fields, in order: D gene, V gene, J gene, CDR3 protein, CDR3 DNA. D genes are given only for firm matches.

TRBD1	TRBV10-3	TRBJ2-7	CAISLSGTGGDEQYF	TGTGCCATCAGCCTTTCCGGGACAGGGGGTGACGAGCAGTACTTC
TRBD1	TRBV2	TRBJ2-4	CASAETGGDTKNIQYF	TGTGCCAGCGCAGAAACAGGGGGCGATACCAAAAACATTCAGTACTTC
TRBD1	TRBV19	TRBJ2-7	CASRQDRGPYEQYF	TGTGCCAGTAGGCAAGACAGGGGGCCCTACGAGCAGTACTTC
-	TRBV18	TRBJ2-3	CASSPQARNTQYF	TGTGCCAGCTCACCACAAGCACGAAATACGCAGTATTTT
-	TRBV4-1	TRBJ2-7	CASSQAVGSSYEQYF	TGCGCCAGCAGCCAAGCGGTGGGGAGCTCCTACGAGCAGTACTTC
-	TRBV5-3	TRBJ1-2	CARSLGAGLNYGYTF	TGTGCCAGAAGCTTGGGGGCAGGGCTAAACTATGGCTACACCTTC
TRBD1	TRBV29-1	TRBJ1-1	CSVEGDRERVEAFF	TGCAGCGTTGAAGGGGACAGGGAAAGAGTTGAAGCTTTCTTT
-	TRBV4-2	TRBJ1-2	CASSQEGAGADYYGYTF	TGTGCCAGCAGCCAAGAGGGGGCGGGGGCCGATTACTATGGCTACACCTTC
TRBD2	TRBV5-1	TRBJ2-5	CASSWGNLAGRETQYF	TGCGCCAGCAGCTGGGGAAACCTAGCGGGTAGAGAGACCCAGTACTTC
-	TRBV11-2	TRBJ1-2	CASSLDLSRADYGYTF	TGTGCCAGCAGCTTAGATTTGTCGAGGGCGGACTATGGCTACACCTTC
TRBD1	TRBV28	TRBJ2-4	CASTHGGTGRNIQYF	TGTGCCAGCACCCATGGGGGGACAGGGAGAAACATTCAGTACTTC
TRBD1	TRBV7-2	TRBJ2-1	CASLTGGPYNEQFF	TGTGCCAGCCTAACAGGGGGACCCTACAATGAGCAGTTCTTC
TRBD1	TRBV5-4	TRBJ1-1	CASSPGTGRSHTEAFF	TGTGCCAGCAGCCCAGGGACAGGAAGATCGCATACTGAAGCTTTCTTT
TRBD1	TRBV5-1	TRBJ1-1	CASSTRGTGLFGNSEAFF	TGCGCCAGCAGCACGCGAGGGACAGGGCTTTTCGGAAACTCTGAAGCTTTCTTT
TRBD2	TRBV3-1/TRBV3-2	TRBJ2-7	CASSQGLAPSYEQYF	TGTGCCAGCAGCCAGGGACTAGCGCCCTCCTACGAGCAGTACTTC
-	TRBV10-2	TRBJ1-1	CASSESGRTEAFF	TGCGCCAGCAGTGAGTCCGGGAGGACTGAAGCTTTCTTT
-	TRBV7-2	TRBJ1-6	CASSSQGTGSPLHF	TGTGCCAGCAGCTCACAGGGCACGGGCTCACCCCTCCACTTT
TRBD2	TRBV24-1	TRBJ2-5	CATSDPSGGALETQYF	TGTGCCACCAGTGATCCTAGCGGGGGGGCCCTGGAGACCCAGTACTTC
-	TRBV9	TRBJ2-1	CASSSRAEGYNEQFF	TGTGCCAGCAGCTCCCGAGCGGAGGGATACAATGAGCAGTTCTTC
-	TRBV7-9	TRBJ1-1	CASSLGGEAFF	TGTGCCAGCAGCTTAGGGGGAGAGGCTTTCTTT
-	TRBV27	TRBJ2-1	CASSFGAPTYNEQFF	TGTGCCAGCAGTTTTGGGGCCCCAACCTACAATGAGCAGTTCTTC
-	TRBV28	TRBJ2-3	CASSRSRVADTQYF	TGTGCCAGCAGTCGAAGCAGGGTCGCAGATACGCAGTATTTT
TRBD2	TRBV2	TRBJ2-1	CASRPSGGDLIDEQFF	TGTGCCAGCAGACCTAGCGGGGGGGACCTTATCGATGAGCAGTTCTTC
-	TRBV28	TRBJ1-4	CASSAAATNEKLFF	TGTGCCAGCAGTGCCGCGGCGACTAATGAAAAACTGTTTTTT
-	TRBV7-9	TRBJ2-5	CASSTGNQRETQYF	TGTGCCAGCAGCACAGGTAACCAACGAGAGACCCAGTACTTC
TRBD1	TRBV5-1	TRBJ2-7	CASTPTGGTMYEQYF	TGCGCCAGTACTCCGACAGGGGGAACTATGTACGAGCAGTACTTC